This TCR beta chain was sequenced in a study of identifying expanded T cells in peripheral blood. Study conclusions and caveats: Differentially abundant clones: roughly 1.2 between replicates, approximately 15 at two to three weeks, under 25 at four. Variance in clone template counts between roughly two-week samples significantly increased with total template count across all healthy donors.

Notes on this clone: Its antigen remains unknown.

No infections or other immune events were documented during collection. Profiled with immunoSEQ multiplex PCR; TCRdb holds only in-frame clones, not every one. The sample consists of 90,000 to 100,000 clones, roughly 87% of them appearing once. The length of the CDR3 is 14 residues. V was clipped by 7 bases and J by 0 bases, with 12 bases between them. CDR1 and CDR2 (germline): SNHLY, FYNNEI. This TCR was recovered from a person aged 18 to 70 in good health. What was sequenced was blood. The chain is built from TRBV2 and TRBJ1-2; possible D gene TRBD1, 6 bases. The CDR3 region has the DNA TGTGCCAGCAATCCGAGACAGGCTAACTATGGCTACACCTTC. Translated, it gives CASNPRQANYGYTF.